The source of this T cell receptor (beta chain) is a study of blood T cell repertoires in COVID-19. At the level of the study: Researchers got acute and convalescent COVID-19 samples from the United States, Italy and Spain. PBMCs, B-cell-depleted T cells, or T cells were the source of the cDNA or gDNA that made up the material.

The germline CDR1 and CDR2 sequences are SGDLS and YYNGEE. With 0 bases removed from V and 9 bases from J, the gap between germline ends came to 16 bases. The CDR3 totals 15 residues. As processed by the authors: Estimation of nucleated cell counts was performed using reference gene primer amplification. Assay: immunoSEQ multiplex PCR; the TCRdb copy retains only in-frame clones and omits some. V, J and clone size reflect that table, while D and trimming were determined from the DNA. The sample lists under 150,000 clones; approximately 90% were seen once. Sequencing used peripheral blood. The gene calls are TRBV9 and TRBJ2-1; D is possibly TRBD1 (6 bases). The receptor was isolated from a human donor in a cohort sampled during active COVID-19. CDR3 protein: CASSVDPGVEGEQFF. DNA for the CDR3: TGTGCCAGCAGCGTAGATCCAGGGGTTGAGGGTGAGCAGTTCTTC. The variable domain in full, completed from reference TRBV9 and TRBJ2-1, reads DSGVTQTPKHLITATGQRVTLRCSPRSGDLSVYWYQQSLDQGLQFLIQYYNGEERAKGNILERFSAQQFPDLHSELNLSSLELGDSALYFCASSVDPGVEGEQFFGPGTRLTVL.